Presented here are 14 T cell receptor beta chains from one specimen sequenced in a study of PD-1 blockade in classical Hodgkin lymphoma (dated by TCRdb to 2020 to 2021). Receptor libraries were prepared by the immunoSEQ multiplex PCR assay. In TCRdb, the immuneACCESS table is reduced to in-frame sequences with V and J assigned. These tables do not hold every clone; where another copy was compared, an unresolved V gene accounts for under half, and the others remain unexplained. The sample data list tens of thousands of clones, and about 90% of these were observed just once. The ten largest clones add up to about 9.4% of the sample. The sample's time point label, decoded: cycle 4 day 1 (C4D1), after less than 7 weeks of nivolumab. Every trial patient had relapsed after autologous stem cell transplantation, and cohorts A, B and C differed in prior brentuximab vedotin exposure. The specimen was peripheral blood mononuclear cells (PBMCs), collected before the fourth cycle of nivolumab. Every receptor here comes from a human donor with classical Hodgkin lymphoma.

This clone was seen a handful of times. CDR3: CATWTGYGYTF. The CDR3 nucleotides read TGTGCCACCTGGACAGGATATGGCTACACCTTC. V usage is TRBV2 and J usage is TRBJ1-2; 7 nucleotides agree with TRBD1. The J segment lost 5 bases and the V segment lost 10 bases, leaving 4 bases of the junction unmatched. Germline V CDR1 and CDR2: SNHLY, FYNNEI. This CDR3 is 11 amino acids long.

The V gene is TRBV6-5, the J gene TRBJ2-7; D possibly corresponds to TRBD1 (5 bases). This CDR3 spans 11 amino acids. Germline CDR1 MNHEY, CDR2 SVGAGI. V dropped 10 bases and J dropped 1 base, with 8 bases sitting between them. The CDR3 reads CATRTSYEQYF. Written as DNA, the CDR3 is TGTGCCACCAGGACATCCTACGAGCAGTACTTC.

This chain connects TRBV27 to TRBJ1-2; 8 nucleotides agree with TRBD1. Losses at the gene ends were 3 bases for V and 8 bases for J; bases not matched to a gene: 11. Germline lookup yields CDR1 MNHEY and CDR2 SMNVEV (reference sequence). The CDR3 spans 15 residues. CDR3 sequence reads: CASSLKGAGGWGYTF. In DNA form, the CDR3 reads TGTGCCAGCAGTTTGAAGGGTGCAGGGGGCTGGGGCTACACCTTC.

The J gene is TRBJ1-2, the V gene TRBV6-1, with a weak D call TRBD1 (5 bases). CDR1 MNHNS and CDR2 SASEGT come from the germline V gene. This CDR3 is 14 amino acids long. V shed 1 base and J shed 4 bases, with 10 bases lying between them. The CDR3 bases are TGTGCCAGCAGTGAAGTGGACGGGGGCTATGGCTACACCTTC. This sequence encodes CASSEVDGGYGYTF.

The chain uses TRBV2 and TRBJ2-5; 7 bases map to TRBD2. V lost 7 bases to trimming and J lost 5 bases; unmatched junction nucleotides: 4. Per germline, CDR1 SNHLY and CDR2 FYNNEI. There are 12 residues in the CDR3. CDR3: CASIGGLETQYF. The CDR3 DNA reads as TGTGCCAGCATCGGGGGGTTGGAGACCCAGTACTTC. The full variable domain, its missing parts supplied by reference TRBV2 and TRBJ2-5, is EPEVTQTPSHQVTQMGQEVILRCVPISNHLYFYWYRQILGQKVEFLVSFYNNEISEKSEIFDDQFSVERPDGSNFTLKIRSTKLEDSAMYFCASIGGLETQYFGPGTRLLVL.

The CDR3 sequence is CASSFTGVAFF. The CDR3 DNA is TGTGCCAGCAGCTTTACAGGCGTAGCTTTCTTT. The chain couples TRBV7-9 to TRBJ1-1, with D perhaps matching TRBD1 (5 bases). The V gene lost 3 bases and the J gene lost 10 bases, with 9 bases spanning the gap. The germline V gene encodes CDR1 SEHNR and CDR2 FQNEAQ (reference sequence). This CDR3 contains 11 residues.

The rearrangement uses TRBV7-9 and TRBJ1-1, with unresolved D. The V and J ends lost 7 bases and 1 base respectively, with 7 bases between them. Germline lookup yields CDR1 SEHNR and CDR2 FQNEAQ (reference sequence). The CDR3 length is 12 residues. The CDR3 sequence is CASTSPNTEAFF. As DNA, the CDR3 is TGTGCCAGCACTTCCCCGAACACTGAAGCTTTCTTT.

This sequence joins TRBV28 and TRBJ2-1; D is unresolved. Germline V gene sequence: CDR1 MDHEN, CDR2 SYDVKM. The ends were cut back, 8 bases at V and 0 bases at J, with 11 bases in the middle. This CDR3 region has 14 residues. The CDR3 loop reads CASLRTHSYNEQFF. The CDR3 coding sequence is TGTGCCAGCCTGAGGACCCACTCCTACAATGAGCAGTTCTTC.

This chain uses TRBV9 with TRBJ2-1; D assignment may be TRBD1 or TRBD2 (5 bases each). The CDR3 totals 15 residues. Germline V gene data show CDR1 as SGDLS and CDR2 as YYNGEE. The V end was cut by 3 bases, the J end by 9 bases, with 19 bases between. For the CDR3, the DNA is TGTGCCAGCAGCGCCGACGGGACGCCTCTCGTTGAGCAGTTCTTC. Encoded protein: CASSADGTPLVEQFF.

V and J are TRBV4-1 and TRBJ2-3; D unclear. The V gene's germline CDR1 is MGHRA and CDR2 YSYEKL. With 1 base removed from V and 6 bases from J, the gap between germline ends came to 14 bases. This CDR3 region has 15 residues. Written as DNA, the CDR3 is TGCGCCAGCAGCCAAGGGTTGGCTTACGGGGATACGCAGTATTTT. It encodes CASSQGLAYGDTQYF.

The V and J genes are TRBV28 and TRBJ1-2, with 12 bases identical to TRBD1. J gave up 8 bases and V 4 bases, and 5 bases lay outside the gene matches. This CDR3 is built from 14 residues. CDR1 is MDHEN, CDR2 SYDVKM, per germline. The CDR3 loop is CASSSGQGAGGYTF. CDR3 nucleotides: TGTGCCAGCAGTTCGGGACAGGGGGCAGGGGGCTACACCTTC.

DNA of the CDR3: TGTGCCAGCAGTTCCATCGGGAGGCTACCTATTAACGGCTACACCTTC. It translates to CASSSIGRLPINGYTF. The rearrangement uses TRBV11-2 and TRBJ1-2; D is uncertain. The CDR3 loop spans 16 amino acids. Germline CDR1 and CDR2: SGHAT and FQNNGV. V was trimmed by 6 bases and J by 8 bases, leaving 25 bases between them.

The chain has TRBV5-6 and TRBJ2-5; no definite D call. The V gene lost 2 bases and the J gene lost 4 bases, with 3 bases spanning the gap. This CDR3 is 11 amino acids long. CDR1 SGHDT and CDR2 YYEEEE come from the germline V gene. The CDR3 coding sequence is TGTGCCAGCAGCTTTAGAGAGACCCAGTACTTC. Translation gives CASSFRETQYF.

V and J are TRBV6-5 and TRBJ1-2, with D possibly being TRBD1 (5 bases). Per germline, CDR1 MNHEY and CDR2 SVGAGI. Trimming left V 1 base short and J 6 bases short, with 9 bases between. The CDR3 consists of 13 residues. CDR3 region: CASSYLAGNGYTF. CDR3 in DNA: TGTGCCAGCAGTTACTTAGCAGGGAATGGCTACACCTTC.